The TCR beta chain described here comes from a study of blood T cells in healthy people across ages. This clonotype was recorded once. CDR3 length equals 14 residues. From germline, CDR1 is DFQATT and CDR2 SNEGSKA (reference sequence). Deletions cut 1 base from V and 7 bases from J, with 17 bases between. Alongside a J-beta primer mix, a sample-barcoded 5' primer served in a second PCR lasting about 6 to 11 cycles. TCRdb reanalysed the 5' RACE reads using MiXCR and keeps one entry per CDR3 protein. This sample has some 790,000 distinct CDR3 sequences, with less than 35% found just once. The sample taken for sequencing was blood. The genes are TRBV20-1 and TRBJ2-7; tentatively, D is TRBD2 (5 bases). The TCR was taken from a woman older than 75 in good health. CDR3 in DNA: TGCAGTGCTAGAGCAACTAGGAGTTTCAATGAGCAGTACTTC. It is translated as CSARATRSFNEQYF.